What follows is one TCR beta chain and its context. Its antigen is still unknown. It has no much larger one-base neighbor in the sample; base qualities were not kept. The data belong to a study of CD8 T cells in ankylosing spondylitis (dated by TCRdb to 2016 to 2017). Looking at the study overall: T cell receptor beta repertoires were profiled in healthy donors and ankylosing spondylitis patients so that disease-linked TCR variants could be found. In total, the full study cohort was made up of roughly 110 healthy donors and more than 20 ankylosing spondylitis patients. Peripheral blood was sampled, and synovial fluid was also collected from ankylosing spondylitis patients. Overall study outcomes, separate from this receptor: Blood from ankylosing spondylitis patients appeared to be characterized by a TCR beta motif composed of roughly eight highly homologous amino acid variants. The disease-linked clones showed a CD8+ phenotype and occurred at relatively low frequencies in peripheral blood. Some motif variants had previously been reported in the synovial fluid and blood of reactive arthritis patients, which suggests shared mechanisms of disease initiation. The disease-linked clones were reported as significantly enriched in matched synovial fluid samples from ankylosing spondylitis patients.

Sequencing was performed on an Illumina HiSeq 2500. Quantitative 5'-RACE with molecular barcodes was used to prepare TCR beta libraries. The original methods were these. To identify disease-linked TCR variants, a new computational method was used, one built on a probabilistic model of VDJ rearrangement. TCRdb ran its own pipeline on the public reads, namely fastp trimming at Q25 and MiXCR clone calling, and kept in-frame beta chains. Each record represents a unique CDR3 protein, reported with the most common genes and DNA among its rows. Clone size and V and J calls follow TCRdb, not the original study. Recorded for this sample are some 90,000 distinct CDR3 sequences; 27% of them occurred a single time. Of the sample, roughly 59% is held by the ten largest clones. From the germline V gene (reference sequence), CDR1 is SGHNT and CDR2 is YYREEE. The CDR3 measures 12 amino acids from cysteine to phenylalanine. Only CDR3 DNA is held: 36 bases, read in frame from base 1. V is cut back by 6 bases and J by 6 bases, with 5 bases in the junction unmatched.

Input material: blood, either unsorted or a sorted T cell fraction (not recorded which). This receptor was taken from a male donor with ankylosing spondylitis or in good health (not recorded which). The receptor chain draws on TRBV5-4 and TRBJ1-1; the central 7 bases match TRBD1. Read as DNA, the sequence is TGTGCCAGCAACTCAGGGGGGGCTGAAGCTTTCTTT. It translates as CASNSGGAEAFF.